This T cell receptor (beta chain) was profiled in a study of shared clonotypes between healthy human individuals. Study overall: The people who gave samples were two women and a few men aged 18 to 49.

Method: immunoSEQ multiplex PCR; TCRdb's copy keeps in-frame clones and lacks some. The sample shows 950,000 to 1,200,000 clones, roughly 80% of them seen only once. The CDR3 is made up of 13 amino acids. Trimming stripped 9 bases from V and 1 base from J, with 12 bases between. Germline V gene sequence: CDR1 SGHTA, CDR2 FQGNSA. Sequencing was performed on memory CD4+ T cells from PBMCs. This sample's subset: CD45RA-negative fraction. This clonotype originated in a man aged 18 to 29 in good health. Some clones in this sample may be carry-over from other donors' samples. The V and J genes are TRBV7-2 and TRBJ2-5; D may match TRBD1 or TRBD2 (5 bases each). The CDR3 DNA reads TGTGCCAGTAACCGGGACCCCCAAGAGACCCAGTACTTC. Translating it yields CASNRDPQETQYF.